This T cell receptor (beta chain) was captured by sequencing in a study of cytomegalovirus exposure and HLA in healthy donors. Study findings and constraints: The study put under 200 TCR beta chains on its list as cytomegalovirus-associated. Confirmation was obtained in vitro that a few CMV-associated chains are specific for CMV antigens.

About this clone itself: The antigen remains unidentified.

The ends lost 6 bases at V and 10 bases at J; junction bases unmatched: 8. Per germline, CDR1 MNHEY and CDR2 SVGAGI. There are 13 residues in the CDR3. Measured with immunoSEQ multiplex PCR; TCRdb has only the in-frame clones, and not every one. The repertoire has about 250,000 clones, more than 85% of them found once; the top ten carry more than 10%. The clonotype comes from a man younger than 30 in good health and CMV-seropositive. The chain is built from TRBV6-5 and TRBJ2-1, with TRBD2 identical over 8 bases. What was sequenced was PBMCs. The DNA of the CDR3 is TGTGCCAGCAGGCGACACACTAGCGGAGAGCAGTTCTTC. This codes for CASRRHTSGEQFF.